These 11 T cell receptor beta chains came from one sample sequenced in a study of identical twins (dated by TCRdb to between 2015 and 2016). Receptor libraries were prepared by 5' RACE. Sequencing was performed on an Illumina HiSeq 2000. TCRdb took the public reads, trimmed them with fastp at Q25, ran MiXCR for clone calling and kept in-frame beta chains. A single entry per CDR3 protein holds the most common genes and DNA from its merged rows. Here the sample has 200,000 to 300,000 distinct CDR3 sequences; about 10% occur a single time. About a tenth of the sample lies in the top ten. Sequencing used memory T cells sorted from blood. What this sample's cell subset or site label stands for: CD45RO+ enriched T cells. The receptors shown here come from a man aged 50 or older in good health.

This clonotype was detected many times. The chain couples TRBV18 to TRBJ2-1; either TRBD1 or TRBD2 may supply D (5 bases each). The CDR3 is made up of 15 amino acids. Trimming pared 3 bases from V and 5 bases from J, leaving 14 bases between. Germline assignment: CDR1 KGHSH and CDR2 LQKENI. This CDR3 is CASSPPGLGDNEQFF. The CDR3, as DNA: TGTGCCAGCTCACCCCCGGGGCTAGGAGACAATGAGCAGTTCTTC.

There are many counts of this clonotype. The chain is built from TRBV6-5 and TRBJ1-2; D is undetermined. The CDR3 loop spans 16 amino acids. Germline assignment: CDR1 MNHEY and CDR2 SVGAGI. Trimming removed 3 bases at V and 4 bases at J, with 18 bases between. The CDR3, as DNA: TGTGCCAGCAGTTATTCCTCGCGCTTAAACAGCTATGGCTACACCTTC. Translation gives CASSYSSRLNSYGYTF.

This clonotype has just a few counts. The chain recombines TRBV29-1 with TRBJ1-5, with TRBD1 identical over 8 bases. CDR3 length: 14 amino acids. Germline assignment: CDR1 SQVTM and CDR2 ANQGSEA. Trimming removed 7 bases from V and 0 bases from J; junction bases left unmatched: 5. CDR3 DNA sequence: TGCAGCGCCCGGACAGGGAATAGCAATCAGCCCCAGCATTTT. This translates into CSARTGNSNQPQHF.

The V and J genes are TRBV7-3 and TRBJ2-1; TRBD1 agrees at 9 bases. Losses at the gene ends were 1 base for V and 5 bases for J; bases not matched to a gene: 3. The CDR3 has 15 amino acids. Germline CDR1 SGHTA, CDR2 FQGTGA. The DNA for the CDR3 is TGTGCCAGCAGCTTAAGGGACAGGGTGGACAATGAGCAGTTCTTC. It codes for CASSLRDRVDNEQFF.

J is TRBJ1-5 and V is TRBV6-2 or TRBV6-3, with TRBD1 matching 12 bases. The germline V gene has CDR1 MNHEY and CDR2 SVGEGT. V lost 6 bases, J lost 0 bases, and 6 bases stayed unmatched. This CDR3 is 17 amino acids long. CDR3 amino acids: CASSLGQGAYSNQPQHF. The CDR3, as DNA: TGTGCCAGCAGCCTGGGACAGGGGGCTTATAGCAATCAGCCCCAGCATTTT.

The J gene is TRBJ2-1, the V gene TRBV12-3 or TRBV12-4, with D possibly being TRBD1 (6 bases). The CDR3 length is 16 residues. The germline V and J ends were trimmed by 3 bases and 0 bases, with 12 bases remaining between them. The CDR3 here is CASSFGQTSSYNEQFF. The CDR3 nucleotides read TGTGCCAGCAGTTTTGGACAGACGAGCTCCTACAATGAGCAGTTCTTC.

This clonotype was observed a handful of times. This may stem from a read error, because a much larger clone lies one nucleotide away. The chain joins TRBV7-9 to TRBJ2-7, with D hard to call. There are 12 residues in the CDR3. V was trimmed by 5 bases and J by 4 bases, leaving 9 bases between them. The germline V gene has CDR1 SEHNR and CDR2 FQNEAQ (reference sequence). Here the CDR3 reads CASSPIGYEQYF. CDR3 bases: TGTGCCAGCAGCCCCATTGGGTACGAGCAGTACTTC.

This clonotype was recorded a few times. This chain joins TRBV24-1 and TRBJ2-5; tentatively, D is TRBD2 (6 bases). The germline V gene has CDR1 KGHDR and CDR2 SFDVKD. V was clipped by 5 bases and J by 5 bases, with 11 bases between them. The CDR3 is made up of 13 amino acids. The CDR3 nucleotides read TGTGCCACCAGTGTTGAAAGCGGGGAGACCCAGTACTTC. Protein: CATSVESGETQYF.

This clonotype occurred many times. This chain connects TRBV27 to TRBJ2-3, with 12 positions matching TRBD2. Germline CDR1 is MNHEY and CDR2 is SMNVEV (reference sequence). The CDR3 is 16 amino acids. J lost 2 bases, V lost 6 bases, and 6 bases had no gene match. The CDR3 nucleotides are TGTGCCAGCAGACGGACTAGCGGGGACACCACAGATACGCAGTATTTT. It specifies CASRRTSGDTTDTQYF.

The rearrangement links TRBV5-5 to TRBJ1-5, with 7 bases aligning to TRBD1. Looked up from germline, CDR1 is SGHKS and CDR2 is YYEKEE (reference sequence). This CDR3 region has 15 residues. With 5 bases clipped from V and 0 bases from J, the junction kept 5 bases outside the gene matches. This CDR3 is CASRLTGSSNQPQHF. For the CDR3, the DNA is TGTGCCAGCAGACTGACAGGGTCTAGCAATCAGCCCCAGCATTTT.

This clonotype was seen at least ten times. The DNA of the CDR3 is TGCGCCAGCAGCTCTGGGGCCACAGATACGCAGTATTTT. The encoded protein is CASSSGATDTQYF. This chain links TRBV5-1 with TRBJ2-3, with D perhaps TRBD1 (5 bases). CDR1 SGHRS and CDR2 YFSETQ come from the germline V gene. Trimming took 3 bases from V and 2 from J, leaving 7 bases between them. The CDR3 has 13 amino acids.